Sequencing of this TCR beta chain was carried out in a study of cytomegalovirus exposure and HLA in healthy donors. It was with 60 Vbeta and 13 Jbeta primers that the PCR ran. The protocol was immunoSEQ multiplex PCR, while the TCRdb copy is restricted to in-frame clones and leaves out a portion. Here the sample spans 150,000 to 200,000 clones, just over 75% being singletons. Points from the study as a whole: In a later analysis, HLA-associated TCR beta chains were more clonally expanded than equally common others. The authors judged a highly shared variant cluster likely a sequencing artifact. In a later analysis, TCR beta V- and J-gene trimming was associated with a missense DCLRE1C variant. V segments that were indistinguishable, TRBV6-2 and TRBV6-3 among them, were omitted from analysis.

Between the trimmed V and J ends, which lost 1 base and 0 bases, there was a span of 8 bases. The CDR3 is made up of 15 amino acids. CDR1 and CDR2 (germline): SGHAT, FQNNGV. As to this clone: Its antigen is still unknown.

The rearrangement joins TRBV11-2 to TRBJ2-3; weak D call: TRBD2 (5 bases). The sequence came from a woman aged 25 to 39 in good health and CMV-seropositive. Input material: PBMCs. The CDR3, as DNA: TGTGCCAGCAGCTTAGCGGCGGGTAGCACAGATACGCAGTATTTT. It encodes CASSLAAGSTDTQYF.